The TCR beta chain under discussion was sequenced for a study of CD8 T cells in ankylosing spondylitis. The sample holds many counts of this clonotype. Its cognate antigen is unknown. General study results and limits: Certain motif variants had earlier appeared in reactive arthritis synovial fluid and blood. There was reportedly significant enrichment of clones that were disease-linked in matched ankylosing spondylitis synovial fluid. Ankylosing spondylitis blood appeared to be characterized by a TCR beta motif of several highly homologous variants. CD8+ by phenotype, disease-linked clones were relatively rare in peripheral blood.

Preparation of TCR beta libraries was done by quantitative 5'-RACE with molecular barcodes. TCRdb re-analysed the 5' RACE reads in MiXCR, keeping a single row per CDR3 protein. Among over 450,000 distinct CDR3 sequences listed, over 9.5% were seen once. The sample taken for sequencing was blood, either unsorted or a sorted T cell fraction (not recorded which). The sequence derives from a male donor with ankylosing spondylitis.

In DNA form, the CDR3 reads TGTGCCAGCAGCTTGAGACTAAGCACAGATACGCAGTATTTT. It translates to CASSLRLSTDTQYF. V usage is TRBV7-2 and J usage is TRBJ2-3; D might be TRBD2 (5 bases). The CDR3 is 14 amino acids. Per the germline V gene, CDR1 is SGHTA and CDR2 is FQGNSA. Trimming stripped 3 bases from V and 0 bases from J, with 7 bases between.